Listed here is a single T cell receptor beta chain. Its antigen remains unidentified. This record comes from a study of Ad26.COV2.S vaccination and SARS-CoV-2 variants. Turning to the study itself: The vaccine Ad26.COV2.S was put into the muscle once, or twice with 56 days between. Whole-study results and caveats: A substantial breadth of spike-specific CD8+ and CD4+ T cell responses after vaccination has been reported. TCR breadth and depth estimates may have understated total T cell responses. Comparable non-spike TCR breadth was observed in vaccine and placebo recipients.

Profiled with immunoSEQ multiplex PCR; TCRdb holds only in-frame clones, not every one. The profile covers about 350,000 clones, with around 88% appearing a single time and about 10% taken by the ten largest. Treatment given: around 19 received Ad26.COV2.S at low or high dose, single or two shots; five or six received placebo; per-sample allocation not given. The investigators took samples on day 63 after the first vaccine or placebo injection. Germline values: CDR1 LGHNA, CDR2 YNFKEQ. The CDR3 runs to 14 residues. With 1 base removed from V and 9 bases from J, the gap between germline ends came to 10 bases.

J is TRBJ1-6 and V is TRBV4-2; no definite D call. The TCR sequence derives from a person between 18 and 65 years old who received the Ad26.COV2.S COVID-19 vaccine or a placebo. Sample: peripheral blood, taken in a trial of Ad26.COV2.S vaccine versus placebo. CDR3 protein: CASSQGGAGSPLHF. In DNA form, the CDR3 reads TGTGCCAGCAGCCAAGGGGGAGCAGGTTCACCCCTCCACTTT.